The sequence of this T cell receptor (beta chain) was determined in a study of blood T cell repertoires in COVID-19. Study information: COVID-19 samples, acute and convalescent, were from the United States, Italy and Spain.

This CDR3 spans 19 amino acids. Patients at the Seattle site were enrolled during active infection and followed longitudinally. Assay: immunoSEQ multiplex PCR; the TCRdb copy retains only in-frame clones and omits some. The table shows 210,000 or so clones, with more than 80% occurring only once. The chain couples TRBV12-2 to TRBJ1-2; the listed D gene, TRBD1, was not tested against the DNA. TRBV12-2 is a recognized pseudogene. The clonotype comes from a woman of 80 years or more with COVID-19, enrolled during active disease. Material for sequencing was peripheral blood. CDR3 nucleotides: TGTGCAAGTCGCTTAATGTGTCGAGACAGGGGGCGCGGAAGCTATGGCTACACCTTC. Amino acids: CASRLMCRDRGRGSYGYTF.